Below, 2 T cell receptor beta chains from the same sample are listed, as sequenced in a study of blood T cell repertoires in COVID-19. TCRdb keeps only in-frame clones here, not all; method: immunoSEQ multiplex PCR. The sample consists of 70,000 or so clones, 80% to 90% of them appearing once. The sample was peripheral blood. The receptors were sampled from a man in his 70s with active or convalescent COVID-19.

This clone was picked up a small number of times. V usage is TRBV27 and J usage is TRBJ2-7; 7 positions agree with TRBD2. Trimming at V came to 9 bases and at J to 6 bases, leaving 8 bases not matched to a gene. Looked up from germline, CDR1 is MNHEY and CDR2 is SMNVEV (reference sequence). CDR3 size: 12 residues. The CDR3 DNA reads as TGTGCCAGTGGTTGGCCTAGCGGCGAGCAGTACTTC. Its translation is CASGWPSGEQYF.

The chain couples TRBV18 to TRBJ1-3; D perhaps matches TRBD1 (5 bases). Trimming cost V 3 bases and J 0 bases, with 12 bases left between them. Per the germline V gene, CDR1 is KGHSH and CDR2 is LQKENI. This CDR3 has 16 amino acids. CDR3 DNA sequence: TGTGCCAGCTCACCCAGGGATCTGGTCTCTGGAAACACCATATATTTT. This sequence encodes CASSPRDLVSGNTIYF.